This T cell receptor beta chain was recovered during a study of CD4 T cells in relation to SARS-CoV-2 and coronaviruses. Trimming stripped 1 base from V and 2 bases from J, with 12 bases between. Germline V CDR1 and CDR2: SGHRS, YFSETQ. This CDR3 region has 15 residues. Only in-frame clones appear in the TCRdb table, and some are missing; sequencing was by immunoSEQ multiplex PCR. This repertoire shows roughly 23,000 clones, around 68% found once; its top ten account for around 19%. Unexposed donor CD4+ T cells date from about 2011-2018, before the COVID-19 pandemic. Isolation of CD4+ T cells took place after approximately eleven days in culture. Comment on this clone: Its target is unknown.

This receptor was taken from a human donor in good health. The source material was CD4+ T cells from PBMCs, cultured in vitro. The chain links TRBV5-1 to TRBJ2-5, with D hard to call. CDR3 in amino acids: CASSLNGARQETQYF. The CDR3 DNA is TGCGCCAGCAGCTTGAATGGCGCCAGACAAGAGACCCAGTACTTC.